This entry is about one T cell receptor beta chain. The antigen is undetermined. The data stem from a study of T cell responses to AZD1222 COVID-19 vaccine. The study, taken as a whole, reports: At 160-218 and 743-854, vaccine-associated CD4 TCRs were dominant, and they spanned spike.

Repertoires were generated with immunoSEQ multiplex PCR, while TCRdb's copy carries only in-frame clones and drops some. This sample has about 120,000 clones; roughly 91% occur once, and the top ten carry less than 4.5%. V was shortened by 3 bases and J by 0 bases, with 17 bases between the two germline ends. Germline CDR1 is MGHRA and CDR2 is YSYEKL. This CDR3 is built from 18 residues. This receptor was obtained from an adult in good health. V and J are TRBV4-1 and TRBJ2-2; the D gene could be TRBD1 or TRBD2 (5 bases each). Sequenced material: peripheral blood, taken on day 0 of MenACWY control vaccination. For the CDR3, the DNA is TGCGCCAGCAGCCAGGGCCCCCCCGGGACGGCGAACACCGGGGAGCTGTTTTTT. Its protein is CASSQGPPGTANTGELFF.